Included here is one T cell receptor beta chain sequence, with context. There is no known antigen for this receptor. No clone much larger than this one lies a single base away; base qualities are absent. This sample's time point label indicates: cycle 1 day 1 (C1D1), immediately before nivolumab initiation. All trial patients had relapsed after autologous stem cell transplantation, with cohorts A, B and C differing in prior brentuximab vedotin exposure. The trial cohort was composed of 55 to 65 patients with relapsed/refractory classical Hodgkin lymphoma, for whom complete response, partial response or progressive disease was recorded as best overall response. Trial patients were treated with single-agent nivolumab in the multi-cohort phase II CheckMate 205 trial. An independent review committee assessed best overall response using the 2007 International Working Group response criteria. Trial PBMCs were obtained immediately prior to nivolumab initiation (C1D1) and on therapy at cycle 2 day 1 and cycle 4 day 1. Peripheral blood was collected in 8 mL Vacutainer Cell Preparation Tubes, from which PBMCs were isolated by centrifugation and then cryopreserved.

The germline V gene specifies ENHRY as CDR1 and SYGVKD as CDR2. The CDR3 has 18 amino acids, counting the end cysteine and phenylalanine. The read is trimmed to its CDR3 DNA, 54 bases read in frame from base 1. Ends trimmed: V by 2 bases, J by 7 bases; bases unmatched to a gene: 14. The record originates from a study of PD-1 blockade in classical Hodgkin lymphoma (dated by TCRdb to 2018 to 2020). At the level of the whole study: Nivolumab dosing was 3 mg/kg intravenously every 2 weeks, continuing until either disease progression or unacceptable toxicity. A peripheral blood immune signature of response to PD-1 blockade in classical Hodgkin lymphoma was defined using TCR beta sequencing and CyTOF.

The Qiagen DNeasy kit was used to extract genomic DNA from unsorted PBMCs and from the negatively selected CD4+ and CD8+ fractions. TCR beta CDR3 regions were amplified by immunoSEQ multiplex PCR using primers annealing to V and J segments. A synthetic immune receptor repertoire was used to minimize amplification bias, and remaining bias was computationally removed after sequencing. As for the original processing: Custom Python scripts were used to quantify repertoire diversity as the Shannon entropy index. Unsorted, CD4+ and CD8+ repertoires were analyzed separately, except in combined analyses where CD4+ and CD8+ sequences were merged in silico. A clone was considered expanded if an increase in frequency of at least 2-fold after treatment relative to C1D1 was found, and a pseudocount of 0.5 was applied to clones undetected at baseline. Clones with 0 or 1 copy at C1D1 were classified as singleton clones, and clones with 2 or more copies were classified as non-singleton clones. Clones expanded in unsorted samples were labelled as CD4+, CD8+ or unknown by matching protein sequences in sorted samples from the same patient. Wilcoxon tests on paired samples were used to test changes in diversity from C1D1 to C4D1. TCRdb retrieved this table from immuneACCESS and kept in-frame rearrangements only. Not all clones are present; in checked studies, unresolved V genes account for under half, and no reason is known for the remainder. The D gene and trimming were derived from the DNA, and the V and J assignments and clone size from that table. The sample data list 13,000 or so clones, and roughly nine tenths of these were observed just once. In total, the top ten clones hold 20% to 25% of the sample.

General conclusions and limits of the study: By C4D1, a significant rise was seen in CD4+ TCR diversity but not in CD8+ TCR diversity (p=0.0027 vs p=0.16), and the rise was most apparent among complete responders (p=0.02). The study covered only a single clinical trial cohort, and the causes of the repertoire differences, possibly disease activity or prior therapy, were still not defined. Among trial patients, those achieving complete response had baseline diversity similar to that of newly diagnosed patients, while diversity was significantly lower in partial responders and progressors. Baseline TCR diversity was reported to be lower in newly diagnosed patients than in healthy donors, and even lower in relapsed/refractory patients. Lower diversity was seen in patients whose nivolumab began less than 1 year after ASCT, and these patients were left out of later analyses so that immune reconstitution would not confound the results.

The rearranged chain carries TRBV10-3 and TRBJ2-3; 11 central bases correspond to TRBD2. The sample consisted of peripheral blood mononuclear cells (PBMCs), taken at baseline. This receptor was obtained from a human donor with classical Hodgkin lymphoma. The DNA sequence reads TGTGCCATCAGTGAGAATTGGCGAACTAGCGGGAGTGGATATACGCAGTATTTT. Its protein product is CAISENWRTSGSGYTQYF.